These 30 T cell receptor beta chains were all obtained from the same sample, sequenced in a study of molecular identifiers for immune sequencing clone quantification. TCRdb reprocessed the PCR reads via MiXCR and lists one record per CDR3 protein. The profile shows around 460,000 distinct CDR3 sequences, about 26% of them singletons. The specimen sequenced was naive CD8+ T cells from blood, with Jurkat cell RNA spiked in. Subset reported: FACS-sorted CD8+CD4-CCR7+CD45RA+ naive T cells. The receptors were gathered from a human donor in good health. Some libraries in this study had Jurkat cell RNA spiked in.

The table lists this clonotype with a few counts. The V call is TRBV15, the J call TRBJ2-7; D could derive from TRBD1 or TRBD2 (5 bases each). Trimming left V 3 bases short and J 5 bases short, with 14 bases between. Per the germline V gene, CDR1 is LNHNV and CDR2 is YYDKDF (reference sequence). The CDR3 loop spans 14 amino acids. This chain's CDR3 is CATSSRGPLDEQYF. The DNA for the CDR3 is TGTGCCACCAGCAGTAGGGGACCCTTGGACGAGCAGTACTTC.

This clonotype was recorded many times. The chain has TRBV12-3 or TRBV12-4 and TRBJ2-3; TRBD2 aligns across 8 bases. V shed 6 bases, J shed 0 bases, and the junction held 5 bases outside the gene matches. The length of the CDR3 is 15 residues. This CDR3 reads CASRPSGYSTDTQYF. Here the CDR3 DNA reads TGTGCCAGCAGGCCTAGCGGGTATAGCACAGATACGCAGTATTTT.

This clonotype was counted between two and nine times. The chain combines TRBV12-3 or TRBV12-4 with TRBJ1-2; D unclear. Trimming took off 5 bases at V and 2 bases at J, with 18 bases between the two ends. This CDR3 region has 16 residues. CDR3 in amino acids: CASSAHAPGRNYGYTF. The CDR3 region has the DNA TGTGCCAGCAGTGCCCACGCCCCAGGCAGGAACTATGGCTACACCTTC.

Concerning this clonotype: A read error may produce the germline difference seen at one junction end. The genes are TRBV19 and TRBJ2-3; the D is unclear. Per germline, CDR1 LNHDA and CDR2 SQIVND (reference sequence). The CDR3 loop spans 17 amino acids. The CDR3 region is CASSPRPASSLTDTQCF. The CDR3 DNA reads TGTGCCAGTAGTCCTAGGCCGGCAAGCTCACTAACAGATACGCAGTGTTTT.

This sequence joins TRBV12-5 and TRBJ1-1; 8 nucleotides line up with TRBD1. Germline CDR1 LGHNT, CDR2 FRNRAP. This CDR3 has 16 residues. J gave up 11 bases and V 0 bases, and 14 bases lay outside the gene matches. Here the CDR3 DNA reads TGTGCTAGTGGTTTGGTACTGGGACAGGCGGGGAATGAGGCTTTCTTT. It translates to CASGLVLGQAGNEAFF.

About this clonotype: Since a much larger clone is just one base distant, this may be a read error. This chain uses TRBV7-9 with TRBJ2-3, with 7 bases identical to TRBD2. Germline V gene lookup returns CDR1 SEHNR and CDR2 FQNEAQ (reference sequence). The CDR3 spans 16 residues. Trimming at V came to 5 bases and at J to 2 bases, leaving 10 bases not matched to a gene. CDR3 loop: CASSRSSGLLTDTQYF. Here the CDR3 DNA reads TGTGCCAGCAGCCGGTCTAGCGGTCTTCTCACAGATACGCAGTATTTT.

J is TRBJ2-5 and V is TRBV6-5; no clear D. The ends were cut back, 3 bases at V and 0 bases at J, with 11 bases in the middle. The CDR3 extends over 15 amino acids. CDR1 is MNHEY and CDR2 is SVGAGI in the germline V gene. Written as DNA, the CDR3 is TGTGCCAGCAGTTATCTGCATGGGTACCAAGAGACCCAGTACTTC. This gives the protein CASSYLHGYQETQYF.

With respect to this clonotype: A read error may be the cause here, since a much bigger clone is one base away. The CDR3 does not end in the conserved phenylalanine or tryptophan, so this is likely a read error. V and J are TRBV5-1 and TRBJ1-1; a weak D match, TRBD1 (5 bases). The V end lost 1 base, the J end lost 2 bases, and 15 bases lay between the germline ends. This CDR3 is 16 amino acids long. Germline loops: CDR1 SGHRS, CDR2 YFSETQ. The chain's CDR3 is CASSLFVGGDNTEAFL. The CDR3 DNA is TGCGCCAGCAGCTTGTTCGTGGGGGGGGATAACACTGAAGCTTTCCTT.

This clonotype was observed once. The CDR3 nucleotides read TGTGCCACCAGTGATTTCAGACGGAACAATGAGCAGTTCTTC. Translated: CATSDFRRNNEQFF. This rearrangement joins TRBV24-1 to TRBJ2-1, with D unresolved. V shed 1 base and J shed 5 bases, with 8 bases lying between them. CDR1 and CDR2 from the germline V gene are KGHDR and SFDVKD. This CDR3 region has 14 residues.

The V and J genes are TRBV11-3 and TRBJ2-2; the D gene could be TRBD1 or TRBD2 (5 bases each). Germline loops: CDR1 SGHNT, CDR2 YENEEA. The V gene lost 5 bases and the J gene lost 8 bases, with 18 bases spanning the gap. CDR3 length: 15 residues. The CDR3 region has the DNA TGTGCCAGCAGCGGAACGGGACCCTGGGCGGGGGAGCTGTTTTTT. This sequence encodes CASSGTGPWAGELFF.

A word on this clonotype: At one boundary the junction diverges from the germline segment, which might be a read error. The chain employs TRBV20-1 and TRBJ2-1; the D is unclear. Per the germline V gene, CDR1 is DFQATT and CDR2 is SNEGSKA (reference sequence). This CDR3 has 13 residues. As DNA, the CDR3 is TGCAGTGCTGGAGACGGCTTAACAGAGGAGCAGTTCTTC. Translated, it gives CSAGDGLTEEQFF.

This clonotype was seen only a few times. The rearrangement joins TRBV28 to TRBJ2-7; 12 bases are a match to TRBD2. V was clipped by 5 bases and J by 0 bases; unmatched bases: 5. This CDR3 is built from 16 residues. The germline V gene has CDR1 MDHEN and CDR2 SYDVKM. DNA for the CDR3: TGTGCCAGCAGTCCTCTAGCGGGAGGGAGCTCCTACGAGCAGTACTTC. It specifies CASSPLAGGSSYEQYF. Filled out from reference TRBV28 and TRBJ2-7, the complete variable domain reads DVKVTQSSRYLVKRTGEKVFLECVQDMDHENMFWYRQDPGLGLRLIYFSYDVKMKEKGDIPEGYSVSREKKERFSLILESASTNQTSMYLCASSPLAGGSSYEQYFGPGTRLTVT.

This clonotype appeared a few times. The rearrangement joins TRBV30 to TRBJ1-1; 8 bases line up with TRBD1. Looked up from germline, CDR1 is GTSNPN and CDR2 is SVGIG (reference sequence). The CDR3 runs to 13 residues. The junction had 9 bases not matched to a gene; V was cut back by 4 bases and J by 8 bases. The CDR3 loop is CAWTTDRAYEAFF. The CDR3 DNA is TGTGCCTGGACCACGGACAGGGCTTACGAAGCTTTCTTT. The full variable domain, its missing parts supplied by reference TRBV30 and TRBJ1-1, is SQTIHQWPATLVQPVGSPLSLECTVEGTSNPNLYWYRQAAGRGLQLLFYSVGIGQISSEVPQNLSASRPQDRQFILSSKKLLLSDSGFYLCAWTTDRAYEAFFGQGTRLTVV.

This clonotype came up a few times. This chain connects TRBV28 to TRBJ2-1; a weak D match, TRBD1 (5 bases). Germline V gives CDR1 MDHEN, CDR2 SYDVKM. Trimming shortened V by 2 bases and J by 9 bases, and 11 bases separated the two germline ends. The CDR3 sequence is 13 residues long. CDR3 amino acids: CASSLQGASEQFF. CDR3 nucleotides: TGTGCCAGCAGTTTACAAGGGGCAAGTGAGCAGTTCTTC.

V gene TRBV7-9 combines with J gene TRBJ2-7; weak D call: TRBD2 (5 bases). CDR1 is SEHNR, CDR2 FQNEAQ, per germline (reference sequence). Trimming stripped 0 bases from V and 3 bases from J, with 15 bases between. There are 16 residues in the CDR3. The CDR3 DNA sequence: TGTGCCAGCAGCTTAGCTCTTGGACTGGCGGGCTACGAGCAGTACTTC. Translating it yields CASSLALGLAGYEQYF.

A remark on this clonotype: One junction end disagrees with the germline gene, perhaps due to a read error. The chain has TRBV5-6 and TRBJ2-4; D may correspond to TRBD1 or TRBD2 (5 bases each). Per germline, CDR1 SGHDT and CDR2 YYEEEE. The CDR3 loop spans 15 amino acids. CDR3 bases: TGTGCCAGCAGCAGGGACCGGCTAGCCAAAAACCTTCAGTACTTC. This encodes CASSRDRLAKNLQYF.

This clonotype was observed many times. The CDR3 here is CASSAGTSGSGETQYF. The CDR3, as DNA: TGCGCCAGCAGCGCCGGGACTAGCGGGAGTGGGGAGACCCAGTACTTC. The chain is built from TRBV5-1 and TRBJ2-5; 14 bases are shared with TRBD2. V gave up 4 bases and J gave up 5 bases; unmatched junction bases: 7. This CDR3 is built from 16 residues. Germline assignment: CDR1 SGHRS and CDR2 YFSETQ.

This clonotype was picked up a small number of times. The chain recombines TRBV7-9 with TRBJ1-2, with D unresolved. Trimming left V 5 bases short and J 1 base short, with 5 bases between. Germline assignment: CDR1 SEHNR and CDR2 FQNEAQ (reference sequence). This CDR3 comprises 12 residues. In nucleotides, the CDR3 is TGTGCCAGCAGCCCCAATAACTATGGCTACACCTTC. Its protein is CASSPNNYGYTF.

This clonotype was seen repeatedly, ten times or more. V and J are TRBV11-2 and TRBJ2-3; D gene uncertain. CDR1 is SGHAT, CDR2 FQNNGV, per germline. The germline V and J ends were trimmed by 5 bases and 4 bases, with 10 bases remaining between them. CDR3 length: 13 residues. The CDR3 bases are TGTGCCAGCAGCGAAACCCTAGCAGATACGCAGTATTTT. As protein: CASSETLADTQYF. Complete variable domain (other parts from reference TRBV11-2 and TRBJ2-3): EAGVAQSPRYKIIEKRQSVAFWCNPISGHATLYWYQQILGQGPKLLIQFQNNGVVDDSQLPKDRFSAERLKGVDSTLKIQPAKLEDSAVYLCASSETLADTQYFGPGTRLTVL.

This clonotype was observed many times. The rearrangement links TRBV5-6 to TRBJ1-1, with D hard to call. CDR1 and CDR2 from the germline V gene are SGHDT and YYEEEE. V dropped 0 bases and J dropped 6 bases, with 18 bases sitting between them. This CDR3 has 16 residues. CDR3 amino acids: CASSLVLWQSGSEAFF. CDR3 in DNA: TGTGCCAGCAGCTTGGTCCTATGGCAGTCCGGTTCTGAAGCTTTCTTT.

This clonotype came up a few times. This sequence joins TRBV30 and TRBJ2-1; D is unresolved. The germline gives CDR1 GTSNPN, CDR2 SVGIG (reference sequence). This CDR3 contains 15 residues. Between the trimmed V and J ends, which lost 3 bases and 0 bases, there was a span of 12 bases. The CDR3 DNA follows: TGTGCCTGGAGGGCTGACACGAGCTCCTACAATGAGCAGTTCTTC. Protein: CAWRADTSSYNEQFF.

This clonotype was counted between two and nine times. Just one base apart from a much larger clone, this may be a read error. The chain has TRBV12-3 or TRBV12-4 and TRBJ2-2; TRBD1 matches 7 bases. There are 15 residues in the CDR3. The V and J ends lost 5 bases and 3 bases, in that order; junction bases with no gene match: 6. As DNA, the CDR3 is TGTGCCAGCAGTCGCCGGGACAGTTACACCGGGGAGCTGTTTTTT. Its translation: CASSRRDSYTGELFF.

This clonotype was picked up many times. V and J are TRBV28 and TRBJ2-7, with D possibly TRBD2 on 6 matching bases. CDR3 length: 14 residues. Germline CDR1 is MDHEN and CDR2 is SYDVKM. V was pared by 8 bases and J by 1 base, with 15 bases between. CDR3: CASSKPGLSYEQYF. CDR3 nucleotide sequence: TGTGCCAGCTCGAAGCCGGGACTTTCCTACGAGCAGTACTTC. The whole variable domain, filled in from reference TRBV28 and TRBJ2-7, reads DVKVTQSSRYLVKRTGEKVFLECVQDMDHENMFWYRQDPGLGLRLIYFSYDVKMKEKGDIPEGYSVSREKKERFSLILESASTNQTSMYLCASSKPGLSYEQYFGPGTRLTVT.

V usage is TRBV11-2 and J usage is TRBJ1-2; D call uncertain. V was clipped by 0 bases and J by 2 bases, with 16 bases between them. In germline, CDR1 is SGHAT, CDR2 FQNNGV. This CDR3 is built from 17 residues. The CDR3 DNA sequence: TGTGCCAGCAGCTTAGATCAGTATCTCCTACTGAACTATGGCTACACCTTC. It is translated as CASSLDQYLLLNYGYTF.

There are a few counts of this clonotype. The CDR3: CASADYTGELFF. Here the CDR3 DNA reads TGCGCCAGCGCAGATTACACCGGGGAGCTGTTTTTT. The gene calls are TRBV10-1 and TRBJ2-2; no clear D. The CDR3 totals 12 residues. The germline CDR1 and CDR2 sequences are WNHNN and SYGVQD (reference sequence). V was cut by 8 bases and J by 3 bases, with 7 bases left in between.

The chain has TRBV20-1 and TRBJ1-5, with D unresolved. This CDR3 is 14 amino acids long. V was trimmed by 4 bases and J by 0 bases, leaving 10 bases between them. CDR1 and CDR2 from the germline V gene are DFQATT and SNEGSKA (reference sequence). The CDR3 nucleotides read TGCAGTGCTACCGACGGGAATAGCAATCAGCCCCAGCATTTT. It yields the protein CSATDGNSNQPQHF.

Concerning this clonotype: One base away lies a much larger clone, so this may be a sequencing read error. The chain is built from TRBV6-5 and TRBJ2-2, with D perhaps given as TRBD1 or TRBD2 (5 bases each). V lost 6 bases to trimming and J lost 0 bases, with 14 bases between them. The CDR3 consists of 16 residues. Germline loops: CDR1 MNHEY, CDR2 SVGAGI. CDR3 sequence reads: CASSRRDGANTGELFF. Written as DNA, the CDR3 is TGTGCCAGCAGCCGCCGGGACGGTGCGAACACCGGGGAGCTGTTTTTT.

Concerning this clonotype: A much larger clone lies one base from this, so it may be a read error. CDR3 protein: CTTLGPDTDTQYF. CDR3 in DNA: TGTACCACCCTTGGGCCTGACACAGATACGCAGTATTTT. V usage is TRBV2 and J usage is TRBJ2-3; no reliable D call. The CDR3 runs to 13 residues. Germline-derived CDR1 and CDR2 are SNHLY and FYNNEI.

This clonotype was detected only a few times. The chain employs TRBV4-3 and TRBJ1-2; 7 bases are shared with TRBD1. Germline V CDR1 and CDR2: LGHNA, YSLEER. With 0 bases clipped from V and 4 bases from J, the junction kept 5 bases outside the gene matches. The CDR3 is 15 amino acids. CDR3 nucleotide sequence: TGCGCCAGCAGCCAAGATCGAGGGGGCGTCTATGGCTACACCTTC. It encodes CASSQDRGGVYGYTF.

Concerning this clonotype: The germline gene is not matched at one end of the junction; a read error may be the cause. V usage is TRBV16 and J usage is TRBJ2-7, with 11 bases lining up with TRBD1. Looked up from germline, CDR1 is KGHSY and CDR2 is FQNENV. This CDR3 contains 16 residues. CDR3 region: CASSQLGQGGNYEQCF. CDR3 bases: TGTGCCAGCAGCCAATTGGGACAGGGGGGTAACTACGAGCAGTGCTTC.